This paragraph covers one TCR beta chain sequence. This sample is drawn from a study of blood T cell repertoires in COVID-19. TCRdb's table, derived via immunoSEQ multiplex PCR, lists solely in-frame clones and lacks some. This sample carries 300,000 to 400,000 clones, 80% to 90% of them seen once, and the ten largest clones take about 6%. The V segment lost 2 bases and the J segment 11 bases; nucleotides outside the gene matches: 15. CDR3 length: 17 amino acids. The V gene's germline CDR1 is WSHSY and CDR2 SAAADI. The J gene is TRBJ1-4, the V gene TRBV10-2, with 9 bases that match TRBD1. Input material: peripheral blood. This TCR was recovered from a woman in her forties or fifties with COVID-19, enrolled during active disease. CDR3 nucleotides: TGCGCCAGCAGTGAGCGGGACAGGGAGGTATACGTATGGAAACTGTTTTTT. This sequence encodes CASSERDREVYVWKLFF.